Below are 9 T cell receptor beta chains sequenced from a single sample in a study of identical twins. One entry per CDR3 protein, called by TCRdb with MiXCR from the 5' RACE reads. The table includes over 550,000 distinct CDR3 sequences, just over 7% detected once. The sample was also reused in another study, on yellow fever vaccine responses in identical twins.

The sample consisted of PBMCs. The receptors stem from a woman aged 18-35 years in good health.

This chain uses TRBV4-2 with TRBJ2-1; unclear D gene. The germline V and J ends were trimmed by 0 bases and 4 bases, with 13 bases remaining between them. Germline loops: CDR1 LGHNA, CDR2 YNFKEQ. CDR3 length equals 16 residues. In DNA form, the CDR3 reads TGTGCCAGCAGCCAAGATGAGTTAGCTGTGTACAATGAGCAGTTCTTC. Its protein is CASSQDELAVYNEQFF.

This clonotype was found a few times. The gene calls are TRBV20-1 and TRBJ2-2, with 8 bases lining up with TRBD2. Germline V gene data show CDR1 as DFQATT and CDR2 as SNEGSKA (reference sequence). The V segment lost 0 bases and the J segment 4 bases; nucleotides outside the gene matches: 4. CDR3 length equals 15 residues. CDR3 loop: CSARETGTSTGELFF. In DNA form, the CDR3 reads TGCAGTGCTAGAGAGACCGGGACTAGCACCGGGGAGCTGTTTTTT.

The J gene is TRBJ2-5, the V gene TRBV5-1; tentatively, D is TRBD1 (7 bases). CDR1 is SGHRS, CDR2 YFSETQ, per germline. V lost 9 bases and J 2 bases, leaving 20 bases between the germline ends. There are 15 residues in the CDR3. DNA of the CDR3: TGCGCCACCCATACGGGTCAGGGGGGACAAGAGACCCAGTACTTC. Translated: CATHTGQGGQETQYF.

The rearrangement links TRBV4-1 to TRBJ1-4; D is unresolved. Trimming stripped 4 bases from V and 5 bases from J, with 17 bases between. Germline CDR1 and CDR2: MGHRA and YSYEKL. The CDR3 is 16 amino acids. DNA of the CDR3: TGCGCCAGCAGCCTAACTACCGGGGTTCAGAATGAAAAACTGTTTTTT. As protein: CASSLTTGVQNEKLFF.

This chain links TRBV24-1 with TRBJ1-5; D is uncertain. Between the trimmed V and J ends, which lost 3 bases and 4 bases, there was a span of 9 bases. The CDR3 loop spans 14 amino acids. The germline CDR1 and CDR2 sequences are KGHDR and SFDVKD. The CDR3: CATSDGLGNQPQHF. CDR3 coding DNA: TGTGCCACCAGTGATGGACTGGGAAATCAGCCCCAGCATTTT.

This clonotype was seen at least ten times. V is TRBV27 and J is TRBJ1-6; maybe TRBD1 (5 bases). The V end was cut by 2 bases, the J end by 9 bases, with 11 bases between. The CDR3 consists of 14 residues. Germline-derived CDR1 and CDR2 are MNHEY and SMNVEV (reference sequence). The CDR3 DNA sequence: TGTGCCAGCAGTTTAGAGGGGCTGGTTTCACCCCTCCACTTT. Its translation: CASSLEGLVSPLHF.

The sample holds a few counts of this clonotype. V usage is TRBV5-1 and J usage is TRBJ1-1, with D possibly being TRBD1 (5 bases). The CDR3 consists of 15 residues. V shed 0 bases and J shed 1 base, with 10 bases lying between them. The germline gives CDR1 SGHRS, CDR2 YFSETQ. The chain's CDR3 is CASSLVVGANTEAFF. CDR3 sequence (DNA): TGCGCCAGCAGCTTGGTTGTAGGGGCGAACACTGAAGCTTTCTTT.

The sample holds a few counts of this clonotype. The CDR3 sequence is CAISDGYAGYTF. CDR3 coding DNA: TGTGCCATCTCGGACGGCTATGCGGGCTACACCTTC. The chain has TRBV6-2 or TRBV6-3 and TRBJ1-2; D remains unclear. CDR3 size: 12 residues. Between the trimmed V and J ends, which lost 10 bases and 8 bases, there was a span of 17 bases. The germline V gene has CDR1 MNHEY and CDR2 SVGEGT.

This clonotype was counted a few times. The chain carries TRBV19 and TRBJ2-1, with D maybe TRBD2 (6 bases). CDR3 length equals 14 residues. V shed 1 base and J shed 3 bases, with 7 bases lying between them. Germline V gene data show CDR1 as LNHDA and CDR2 as SQIVND (reference sequence). The DNA for the CDR3 is TGTGCCAGTAGTATAGCGGGAGACTACAATGAGCAGTTCTTC. As protein: CASSIAGDYNEQFF.